In this sample, the clone carrying this TCR beta chain turned up a few times. What it recognizes is unknown. 5'RACE primed at constant segments yielded TCR alpha and TCR beta cDNA libraries bearing sample barcodes and UMIs. TCRdb passed the 5' RACE reads through MiXCR, listing each CDR3 protein once. The repertoire includes just over 350,000 distinct CDR3 sequences, over 13% of them detected once, and 22% sits in the top ten. The data originate from a study of T-cell memory formation after mild COVID-19. As for the study in general: Largely, the TCR clusters proved donor specific. Regarding the study as a whole: Mostly located in CM and EM were contracting CD4+ clones, with contracting CD8+ clones located in EMRA. A second wave expanding day 15 to 37 was CD4+-biased; contracting clones were balanced.

V lost 3 bases, J lost 7 bases, and 10 bases lay in between. The CDR3 sequence is 13 residues long. Input material: PBMCs or a T cell subset sorted from them (not recorded which). The TCR comes from a man younger than 30 who had mild COVID-19 (a few samples of this study predate the infection). Cell type and time point are not known. V gene TRBV12-3 or TRBV12-4 combines with J gene TRBJ2-1; D unclear. The CDR3 loop reads CASSLDRWNEQFF. CDR3 sequence (DNA): TGTGCCAGCAGTTTGGATCGATGGAATGAGCAGTTCTTC.